These 23 T cell receptor beta chains share one sample of origin, sequenced in a study of human T cells and chemical hapten exposure (TCRdb year 2021). Interpreted using the paper, the time point label stands for: patch test 2, 6 weeks after DPC sensitization. What the treatment or condition label conveys for this sample: therapeutic diphenylcyclopropenone sensitization with weekly scalp DPC. The method was RACE. The sequencing machine was a NextSeq 500. TCRdb cleaned the public reads at Q25 with fastp, built clones with MiXCR and kept in-frame beta chains. Rows with one shared CDR3 protein collapse into an entry with the most common genes and DNA. The sample table holds about 54,000 distinct CDR3 sequences, of which 9.5% to 10% were seen once. Over 1.5% of the sample belongs to the ten largest clones. The sequences come from whole blood, collected in connection with sensitization to the hapten diphenylcyclopropenone (DPC). These receptor sequences come from a woman in her fifties or sixties with alopecia areata. Some clones in this sample may be carry-over from other donors' samples.

This clonotype was counted at least ten times. The J gene is TRBJ1-6, the V gene TRBV18; D remains ambiguous. The CDR3 length is 14 residues. V was clipped by 2 bases and J by 6 bases, with 8 bases between them. CDR1 is KGHSH and CDR2 is LQKENI in the germline V gene. CDR3 sequence: CASSPEAFNSPLHF. CDR3 nucleotides: TGTGCCAGCTCACCAGAGGCTTTTAATTCACCCCTCCACTTT.

The chain links TRBV27 to TRBJ1-1; D is undetermined. Trimming cost V 6 bases and J 4 bases, with 21 bases left between them. Germline CDR1 MNHEY, CDR2 SMNVEV (reference sequence). This CDR3 is 16 amino acids long. The CDR3 DNA reads as TGTGCCAGCAGGCAATACCCACAGAACCCCAGCACTGAAGCTTTCTTT. It translates to CASRQYPQNPSTEAFF.

This clonotype appeared a few times. The chain recombines TRBV4-1 with TRBJ1-4; D not resolved. Germline lookup yields CDR1 MGHRA and CDR2 YSYEKL. This CDR3 spans 14 amino acids. The V gene lost 6 bases and the J gene lost 4 bases, with 12 bases spanning the gap. The chain's CDR3 is CASSIGLLNEKLFF. DNA of the CDR3: TGCGCCAGCAGTATAGGACTTCTTAATGAAAAACTGTTTTTT.

This clonotype was seen a few times. V gene TRBV28 combines with J gene TRBJ1-2, with 9 positions matching TRBD1. The CDR3 consists of 14 residues. Germline CDR1 and CDR2: MDHEN and SYDVKM. Trimming took 5 bases from V and 7 from J; bases not matched to a gene: 8. The CDR3 loop is CASSPLQGAGGYTF. In DNA, the CDR3 is TGTGCCAGCAGTCCACTACAGGGGGCAGGTGGCTACACCTTC.

The chain joins TRBV5-8 to TRBJ1-5; D might be TRBD1 (5 bases). Trimming removed 5 bases at V and 7 bases at J, with 10 bases between. The germline CDR1 and CDR2 sequences are SGHTS and YDEGEE. This CDR3 contains 12 residues. The CDR3 spells CASRGTDQPQHF. In DNA form, the CDR3 reads TGTGCCAGCAGGGGGACCGACCAGCCCCAGCATTTT. Complete variable domain (other parts from reference TRBV5-8 and TRBJ1-5): EAGVTQSPTHLIKTRGQQATLRCSPISGHTSVYWYQQALGLGLQFLLWYDEGEERNRGNFPPRFSGRQFPNYSSELNVNALELEDSALYLCASRGTDQPQHFGDGTRLSIL.

This clonotype showed up just a few times. The V and J genes are TRBV14 and TRBJ1-2; 12 positions match TRBD1. After removal of 2 bases from V and 3 bases from J, the junction contained 10 bases not matched to a gene. There are 18 residues in the CDR3. Germline-derived CDR1 and CDR2 are SGHDN and FVKESK. The CDR3 sequence is CASSQFWDRGRTDYGYTF. Written as DNA, the CDR3 is TGTGCCAGCAGCCAATTTTGGGACAGGGGGCGAACTGACTATGGCTACACCTTC.

The chain joins TRBV4-3 to TRBJ2-1, with unresolved D. Germline V gives CDR1 LGHNA, CDR2 YSLEER. V lost 2 bases to trimming and J lost 4 bases, with 15 bases between them. CDR3 length: 16 residues. The CDR3 sequence is CASSQSPSGRYNEQFF. The DNA of the CDR3 is TGCGCCAGCAGCCAAAGTCCCAGTGGGCGGTACAATGAGCAGTTCTTC.

This clonotype occurred many times. The chain combines TRBV27 with TRBJ1-1, with TRBD1 as a possible D gene (5 bases). Germline CDR1 reads MNHEY; CDR2 reads SMNVEV (reference sequence). The CDR3 totals 13 residues. With 2 bases removed from V and 5 bases from J, the gap between germline ends came to 9 bases. CDR3: CASSLGAETEAFF. The CDR3 coding sequence is TGTGCCAGCAGTTTAGGGGCGGAGACTGAAGCTTTCTTT.

This clonotype was counted between two and nine times. The chain employs TRBV14 and TRBJ1-4; D perhaps matches TRBD1 (5 bases). The CDR3 is 13 residues long. Per germline, CDR1 SGHDN and CDR2 FVKESK. The V gene lost 3 bases and the J gene lost 5 bases, with 7 bases spanning the gap. CDR3 in DNA: TGTGCCAGCAGCCACAGGGTAAATGAAAAACTGTTTTTT. Its protein product is CASSHRVNEKLFF.

This clonotype was recorded a few times. V is TRBV4-1 and J is TRBJ2-7, with TRBD1 as a possible D gene (6 bases). The CDR3 has 17 residues. Trimming took off 4 bases at V and 0 bases at J, with 19 bases between the two ends. CDR1 and CDR2 from the germline V gene are MGHRA and YSYEKL. Written as DNA, the CDR3 is TGCGCCAGCAGCCGTACCGATGGGACACCGAGCTCCTACGAGCAGTACTTC. It is translated as CASSRTDGTPSSYEQYF.

This clonotype was recorded at least ten times. The chain combines TRBV20-1 with TRBJ1-2; D gene unclear. Germline lookup yields CDR1 DFQATT and CDR2 SNEGSKA (reference sequence). The CDR3 covers 13 residues. Trimming left V 6 bases short and J 5 bases short, with 16 bases between. As DNA, the CDR3 is TGCAGTGCCCAGTCCCGGGGTGTTTATGGCTACACCTTC. The encoded protein is CSAQSRGVYGYTF.

This chain joins TRBV2 and TRBJ2-3, with D hard to call. This CDR3 has 14 residues. Germline-derived CDR1 and CDR2 are SNHLY and FYNNEI. V was clipped by 0 bases and J by 6 bases, with 10 bases between them. CDR3 sequence reads: CASSEALSGDTQYF. The CDR3 region has the DNA TGTGCCAGCAGTGAAGCCCTTTCCGGCGATACGCAGTATTTT.

This clonotype was counted a few times. This chain's CDR3 is CSSRTSLGTDTQYF. The CDR3 coding sequence is TGCAGCTCCCGGACATCCCTTGGCACAGATACGCAGTATTTT. V is TRBV29-1 and J is TRBJ2-3; a possible D gene is TRBD1 (5 bases). CDR3 length: 14 residues. The V and J ends lost 8 bases and 1 base respectively, with 16 bases between them. The germline CDR1 and CDR2 sequences are SQVTM and ANQGSEA.

This clonotype was seen ten or more times. V gene TRBV12-3 or TRBV12-4 combines with J gene TRBJ1-1; 7 positions match TRBD1. The CDR3 length is 14 residues. V was pared by 3 bases and J by 5 bases, with 6 bases of the junction left unmatched. The CDR3 loop reads CASSFRQGKTEAFF. The CDR3 coding sequence is TGTGCCAGCAGTTTTAGACAGGGTAAGACTGAAGCTTTCTTT.

Ten or more counts support this clonotype. The chain combines TRBV11-2 with TRBJ2-3; the D is unclear. Trimming removed 2 bases at V and 4 bases at J, with 19 bases between. The CDR3 contains 17 residues. Germline V gene sequence: CDR1 SGHAT, CDR2 FQNNGV. In nucleotides, the CDR3 is TGTGCCAGCAGCTTAAGTACCGCGAGACCCCTCCCAGATACGCAGTATTTT. Amino acid sequence: CASSLSTARPLPDTQYF.

This clonotype occurred many times. The chain recombines TRBV10-3 with TRBJ1-6, with D tentatively TRBD1 (6 bases). There are 13 residues in the CDR3. Trimming shortened V by 7 bases and J by 4 bases, and 8 bases separated the two germline ends. The germline gives CDR1 ENHRY, CDR2 SYGVKD. CDR3 nucleotides: TGTGCCATCAAGGGGACATATAATTCACCCCTCCACTTT. Its translation is CAIKGTYNSPLHF.

The chain recombines TRBV10-2 with TRBJ2-7; 7 positions match TRBD1. With 4 bases clipped from V and 3 bases from J, the junction kept 0 bases outside the gene matches. Germline loops: CDR1 WSHSY, CDR2 SAAADI. The CDR3 length is 12 residues. This CDR3 is CASSGQGYEQYF. In DNA, the CDR3 is TGCGCCAGCAGTGGACAGGGCTACGAGCAGTACTTC.

To note about this clonotype: A much larger clone lies one base from this, so it may be a read error. In this CDR3 the conserved last residue, phenylalanine or tryptophan, is missing, so a read error is likely. The rearrangement joins TRBV28 to TRBJ1-5; TRBD1 is a possible D gene (5 bases). Trimming took 5 bases from V and 4 from J, leaving 15 bases between them. This CDR3 comprises 15 residues. Germline assignment: CDR1 MDHEN and CDR2 SYDVKM. Here the CDR3 reads CASSGRGLANQPQHL. The CDR3 region has the DNA TGTGCCAGCAGTGGAAGGGGCTTGGCTAATCAGCCCCAGCATTTG.

This clonotype was detected only a few times. The V call is TRBV4-3, the J call TRBJ1-2, with D possibly being TRBD1 (6 bases). Germline CDR1 reads LGHNA; CDR2 reads YSLEER. The CDR3 has 16 residues. Between the trimmed V and J ends, which lost 0 bases and 7 bases, there was a span of 18 bases. CDR3 loop: CASSQDWGSRGAGYTF. The CDR3 DNA reads TGCGCCAGCAGCCAAGATTGGGGCTCCCGGGGGGCTGGCTACACCTTC.

This clonotype was counted at least ten times. This chain joins TRBV24-1 and TRBJ2-1; weak D call: TRBD2 (6 bases). Germline CDR1 is KGHDR and CDR2 is SFDVKD. The CDR3 covers 15 residues. V dropped 3 bases and J dropped 9 bases, with 17 bases sitting between them. CDR3 amino acids: CATSDRGTWWSEQFF. CDR3 in DNA: TGTGCCACCAGTGATCGCGGGACCTGGTGGAGTGAGCAGTTCTTC.

This clonotype is a singleton in its sample. The junction does not match germline at one end; this may be a read error. The CDR3 reads CASRPTSSYNERFF. The CDR3 bases are TGTGCCAGCAGACCGACTAGCTCCTACAATGAGCGGTTCTTC. The chain employs TRBV27 and TRBJ2-1; 7 bases agree with TRBD2. Germline CDR1 and CDR2: MNHEY and SMNVEV (reference sequence). The CDR3 spans 14 residues.

This clonotype occurred many times. The chain employs TRBV18 and TRBJ1-6; no clear D. V was pared by 3 bases and J by 7 bases, with 13 bases between. CDR1 is KGHSH, CDR2 LQKENI, per germline. The CDR3 totals 15 residues. The CDR3 nucleotides are TGTGCCAGCTCACCTGATACAGCCAGAAATTCACCCCTCCACTTT. It is translated as CASSPDTARNSPLHF.

This clonotype was detected a few times. This chain connects TRBV11-2 to TRBJ2-3; the D gene is possibly TRBD2 (6 bases). Trimming left V 3 bases short and J 4 bases short, with 14 bases between. CDR3 length: 15 amino acids. Germline values: CDR1 SGHAT, CDR2 FQNNGV. CDR3 DNA: TGTGCCAGCAGCTTTGAGGCGGGGCCGGCAGATACGCAGTATTTT. This translates into CASSFEAGPADTQYF.